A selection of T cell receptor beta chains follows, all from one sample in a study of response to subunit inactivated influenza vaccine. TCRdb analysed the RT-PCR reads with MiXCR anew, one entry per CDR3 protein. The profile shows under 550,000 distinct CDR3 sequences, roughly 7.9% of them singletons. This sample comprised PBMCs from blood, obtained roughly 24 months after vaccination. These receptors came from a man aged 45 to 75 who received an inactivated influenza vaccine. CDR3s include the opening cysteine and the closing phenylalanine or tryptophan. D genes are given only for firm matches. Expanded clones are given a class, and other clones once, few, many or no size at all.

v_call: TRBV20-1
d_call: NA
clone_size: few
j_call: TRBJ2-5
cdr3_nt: TGCAGTCCTGCGGGTGCAGAGACCCAGTACTTC
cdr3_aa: CSPAGAETQYF

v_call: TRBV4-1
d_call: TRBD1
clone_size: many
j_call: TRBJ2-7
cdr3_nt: TGCGCCAGCAGCCGAAGAACAGGGGGCTCTTCCTACGAGCAGTACTTC
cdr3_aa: CASSRRTGGSSYEQYF

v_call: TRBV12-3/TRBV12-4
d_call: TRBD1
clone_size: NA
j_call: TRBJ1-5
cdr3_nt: TGTGCCAGCAGTCAGGACAGGGTTCGTGGGCCCCAGCATTTT
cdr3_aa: CASSQDRVRGPQHF

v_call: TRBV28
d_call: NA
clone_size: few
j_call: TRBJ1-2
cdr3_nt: TGTGCCAGCAGTTTGTCCAGGGTTTATGGCTACACCTTC
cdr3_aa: CASSLSRVYGYTF

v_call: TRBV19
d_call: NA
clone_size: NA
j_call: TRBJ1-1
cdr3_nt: TGTGCCAGTAGTATACAGACGAACACTGAAGCTTTCTTT
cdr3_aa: CASSIQTNTEAFF

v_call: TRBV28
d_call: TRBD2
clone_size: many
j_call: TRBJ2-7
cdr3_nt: TGTGCCAGCAGTTTAATCCCTAGCGGGGGGCACGAGCAGTACTTC
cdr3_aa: CASSLIPSGGHEQYF

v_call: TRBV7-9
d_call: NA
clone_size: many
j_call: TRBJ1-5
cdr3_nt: TGTGCCAGCAGCTTGCAGGGAACGGGGCAGCCCCAGCATTTT
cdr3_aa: CASSLQGTGQPQHF

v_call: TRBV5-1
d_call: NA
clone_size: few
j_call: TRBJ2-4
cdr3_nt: TGCGCCAGCAGCTTAGGAGCCAAAAACATTCAGTACTTC
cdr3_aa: CASSLGAKNIQYF

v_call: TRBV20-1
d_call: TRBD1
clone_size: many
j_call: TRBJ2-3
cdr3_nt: TGCAGTGCCACTATACAGGGGGTGAATACGCAGTATTTT
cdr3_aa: CSATIQGVNTQYF

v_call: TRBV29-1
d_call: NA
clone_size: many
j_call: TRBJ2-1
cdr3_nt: TGCAGCGTTGCGGGGGACTACAATGAGCAGTTCTTC
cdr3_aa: CSVAGDYNEQFF

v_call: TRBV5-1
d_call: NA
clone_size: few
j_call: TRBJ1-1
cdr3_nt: TGCGCCAGCAGCTTCCAGGCTCTATTGAATCTTCCTGAAGCTTTCTTT
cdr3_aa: CASSFQALLNLPEAFF

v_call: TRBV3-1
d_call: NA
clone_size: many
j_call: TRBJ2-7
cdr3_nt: TGTGCCAGCGGTAGCAGAGCGGGACAGGCCAGTGAGCAGTACTTC
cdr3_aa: CASGSRAGQASEQYF

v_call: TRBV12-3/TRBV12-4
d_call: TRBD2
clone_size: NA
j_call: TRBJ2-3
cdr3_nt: TGTGCCAGCAGGCGGGAGGGGGGAGCAGATACGCAGTATTTT
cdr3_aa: CASRREGGADTQYF

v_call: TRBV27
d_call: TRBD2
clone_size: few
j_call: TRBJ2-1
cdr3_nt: TGTGCCAGCAGTTTGGGCCCCCCGGGCGGGAGCCTGACTGGTGAGCAGTTCTTC
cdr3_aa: CASSLGPPGGSLTGEQFF

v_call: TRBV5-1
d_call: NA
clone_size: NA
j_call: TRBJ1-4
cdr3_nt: TGCGCCAGCAGCTTGGGGGGCAGTTCAACTAATGAAAAACTGTTTTTT
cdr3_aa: CASSLGGSSTNEKLFF

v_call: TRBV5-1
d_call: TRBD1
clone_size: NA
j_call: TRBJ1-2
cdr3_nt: TGCGCCAGCAGCGTGGGACAGTCCTATGGCTACACCTTC
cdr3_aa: CASSVGQSYGYTF

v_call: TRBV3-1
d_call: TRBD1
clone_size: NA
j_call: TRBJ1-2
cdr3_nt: TGTGCCAGCAGCCAACCGACAGGGAACCTATTTAACTATGGCTACACCTTC
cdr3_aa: CASSQPTGNLFNYGYTF

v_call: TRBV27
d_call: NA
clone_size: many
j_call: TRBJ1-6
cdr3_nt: TGTGCCAGCAGTAACCCTAATTCACCCCTCCACTTT
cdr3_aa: CASSNPNSPLHF

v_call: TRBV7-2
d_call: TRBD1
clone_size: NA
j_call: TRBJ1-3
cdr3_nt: TGTGCCAGCAGCTTAGCGGGACAGGGTTACACCATATATTTT
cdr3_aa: CASSLAGQGYTIYF

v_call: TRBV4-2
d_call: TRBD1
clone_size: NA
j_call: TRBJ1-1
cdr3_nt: TGTGCCAGCAGCCGCCTGGACAGGGGAACTGAAGCTTTCTTT
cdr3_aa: CASSRLDRGTEAFF

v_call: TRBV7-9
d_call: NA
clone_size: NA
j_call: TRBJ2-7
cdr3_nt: TGTGCCAGCAGCTTATATGGAGGGACCTCCTTAGCCGAGCAGTACTTC
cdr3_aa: CASSLYGGTSLAEQYF

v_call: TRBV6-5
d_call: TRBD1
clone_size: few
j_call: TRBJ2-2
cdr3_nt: TGTGCCAGCAGTTACTCCGGGACAGGAGACACCGGGGAGCTGTTTTTT
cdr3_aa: CASSYSGTGDTGELFF

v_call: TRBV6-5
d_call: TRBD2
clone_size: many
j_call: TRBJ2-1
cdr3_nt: TGTGCCAGCAGTTACTCGGGGAGCGGGGGGGTATACAATGAGCAGTTCTTC
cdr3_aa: CASSYSGSGGVYNEQFF

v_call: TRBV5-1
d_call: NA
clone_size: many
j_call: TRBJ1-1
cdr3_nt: TGCGCCAGCAGCTTGGCGACAGGATCCACTGAAGCTTTCTTT
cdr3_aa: CASSLATGSTEAFF